Listed below are T cell receptor beta chains from one sample, sequenced in a study of Ad26.COV2.S vaccination and SARS-CoV-2 variants. Libraries were prepared by immunoSEQ multiplex PCR; TCRdb keeps only in-frame clonotypes and omits some of them. The sample shows roughly 500,000 clones, about 91% of them seen only once. Specimen: peripheral blood, collected in a trial of Ad26.COV2.S vaccine versus placebo. The receptors stem from a person aged 18-60 years who received the Ad26.COV2.S COVID-19 vaccine or a placebo. CDR3s include the opening cysteine and the closing phenylalanine or tryptophan. A D gene is named only where the DNA matches it firmly. Clone size appears in some rows only: once, few, many, or a class for an expanded clone.

clone_size	v_call	j_call	d_call	cdr3_nt	cdr3_aa
-	TRBV11-2	TRBJ2-1	TRBD2	TGTGCCAGCAGCTTAGGCGGGAGCTCCTACAATGAGCAGTTCTTC	CASSLGGSSYNEQFF
-	TRBV5-6	TRBJ1-5	TRBD1	TGTGCCAGCAGCTTATCCGACAGGGGGGGCAATCAGCCCCAGCATTTT	CASSLSDRGGNQPQHF
-	TRBV7-2	TRBJ2-7	-	TGTGCCAGCAGCTTCGGAGGGACTGCTTCCTACGAGCAGTACTTC	CASSFGGTASYEQYF
-	TRBV4-2	TRBJ2-5	TRBD1	TGTGCCAGCAGCCGGGACAGCGCTATTCAAGAGACCCAGTACTTC	CASSRDSAIQETQYF
-	TRBV9	TRBJ2-3	TRBD2	TGTGCCAGCAGCGGACGGACCCAGCGGGATGGCACAGATACGCAGTATTTT	CASSGRTQRDGTDTQYF
-	TRBV19	TRBJ1-6	-	TGTGCCAGTAGTATCACGAGGAATTCACCCCTCCACTTT	CASSITRNSPLHF
-	TRBV2	TRBJ1-1	-	TGTGCCAGCAGAGATAGACAGGCCCTTAGGGCTTTCTTT	CASRDRQALRAFF
-	TRBV10-3	TRBJ1-2	TRBD1	TGTGCCATCAGAGGGACAGTTTATGGCCACACCTTC	CAIRGTVYGHTF
-	TRBV18	TRBJ2-1	-	TGTGCCAGCCACCGGGAAGGGTCCTCCTACAATGAGCAGTTCTTC	CASHREGSSYNEQFF
once	TRBV10-3	TRBJ2-1	TRBD2	TGTGCCATCAGGCTAGCGGGAGTATACAATGAGCAGTTCTTC	CAIRLAGVYNEQFF
-	TRBV5-6	TRBJ2-3	-	TGTGCCAGCAGCCACGGCGGGACGGATACGCAGTATTTT	CASSHGGTDTQYF
-	TRBV5-1	TRBJ2-5	TRBD2	TGCGCCAGCAGCTTGCGTGGGAAGCGGGGAAACCAAGAGACCCAGTACTTC	CASSLRGKRGNQETQYF
-	TRBV2	TRBJ2-3	TRBD1	TGTGCCAGCAGTAGCTGGGACAGTTTAGGTACAGATACGCAGTATTTT	CASSSWDSLGTDTQYF
-	TRBV11-2	TRBJ2-1	TRBD2	TGTGCCAGCAGCTTAGATATCCTAGCGGGGGATTTCTACAATGAGCAGTTCTTC	CASSLDILAGDFYNEQFF
-	TRBV30	TRBJ1-1	-	TGTGCCTGGAGTGGGAAAGGGAGCTACACTGAAGCTTTCTTT	CAWSGKGSYTEAFF
-	TRBV9	TRBJ1-3	-	TGTGCCAGCAGCGTAGCAGCAGGGCCAAGCTCTGGAAACACCATATATTTT	CASSVAAGPSSGNTIYF
-	TRBV2	TRBJ1-2	-	TGTGCCAGCAGACCTTGGGGGGCGAGGAACTATGGCTACACCTTC	CASRPWGARNYGYTF
-	TRBV6-5	TRBJ1-2	TRBD1	TGTGCCAGCAGTTACGGAGGGACAGGGGATGGCTACACCTTC	CASSYGGTGDGYTF
-	TRBV27	TRBJ1-3	-	TGTGCCAGCAGTTTATTCCCCGGTGGAAACACCATATATTTT	CASSLFPGGNTIYF
once	TRBV10-3	TRBJ2-5	-	TGTGCCATCAGTGAGCGGAGAGGGTGGGAGACCCAGTACTTC	CAISERRGWETQYF
once	TRBV19	TRBJ1-5	-	TGTGCCAGACCAGTTCGGGATCAGCCCCAGCATTTT	CARPVRDQPQHF
-	TRBV6-4	TRBJ1-1	-	TGTGCCAGCAGCTCCGGGGTGGAGGGCACTGAAGCTTTCTTT	CASSSGVEGTEAFF
-	TRBV6-4	TRBJ2-2	-	TGTGCCAGCACCCCTGAGGGGGACACCGGGGAGCTGTTTTTT	CASTPEGDTGELFF
once	TRBV6-1	TRBJ1-5	-	TGTGCCAGCAGTGAAGTGGGGGGGAACCGTCAGCCCCAGCATTTT	CASSEVGGNRQPQHF
once	TRBV5-1	TRBJ1-1	-	TGCGCCAGCAGCTTGGAACTTCAGACTGAAGCTTTCTTT	CASSLELQTEAFF
-	TRBV28	TRBJ1-2	-	TGTGCCAGCAGTTTATCGTCGGCAGGTCTTTATGGCTACACCTTC	CASSLSSAGLYGYTF
once	TRBV7-2	TRBJ1-4	-	TGTGCCAGCAGCTTCGCAGGGGTTGTTGAAAAACTGTTTTTT	CASSFAGVVEKLFF
once	TRBV5-1	TRBJ1-5	-	TGCGCCAGCAGCTTCGGGACACCTAATCAGCCCCAGCATTTT	CASSFGTPNQPQHF
-	TRBV28	TRBJ1-5	TRBD1	TGTGCCAGCAGGCAGGGGGCGCATCAGCCCCAGCATTTT	CASRQGAHQPQHF
-	TRBV18	TRBJ1-1	TRBD1	TGTGCCAGCTCACCGGTGACAGGGGGCCTCACTGAAGCTTTCTTT	CASSPVTGGLTEAFF
-	TRBV9	TRBJ1-2	-	TGTGCCAGCAGCGTAGCTCCGGCTAACTATGGCTACACCTTC	CASSVAPANYGYTF
-	TRBV10-3	TRBJ2-2	TRBD2	TGTGCCGGAAGCGAGCGGGAGGGCCGTATAGGCGGGGAGCTGTTTTTT	CAGSEREGRIGGELFF
-	TRBV28	TRBJ2-7	-	TGTGCCAGCACGGCGCCCTACGAGCAGTACTTC	CASTAPYEQYF
-	TRBV5-1	TRBJ2-2	-	TGCGCCAGCAGCTGGGATCCTAGGAGAACCGGGGAGCTGTTTTTT	CASSWDPRRTGELFF
-	TRBV29-1	TRBJ2-3	-	TGCAGCGTTGAAGATCCGTTACGAGATACGCAGTATTTT	CSVEDPLRDTQYF
-	TRBV19	TRBJ2-5	TRBD2	TGTGCCAGTAGATCTAGCGGGACCGAGACCCAGTACTTC	CASRSSGTETQYF
-	TRBV28	TRBJ1-5	-	TGTGCCAGCACCCCGGGGGGGGCAAGGGGCAATCAGCCCCAGCATTTT	CASTPGGARGNQPQHF
-	TRBV5-4	TRBJ2-5	-	TGTGCCAGCAGCTTGACAGTAGCGGAGGGACAAGAGACCCAGTACTTC	CASSLTVAEGQETQYF
-	TRBV20-1	TRBJ2-1	TRBD2	TGCAGTGCTAGTCCTCTAGCGGGAGTCGTCAATGAGCAGTTCTTC	CSASPLAGVVNEQFF
-	TRBV24-1	TRBJ2-2	TRBD1	TGTGCCACCAGTGACCTCATGACAGGGCCCGGCGGGGAGCTGTTTTTT	CATSDLMTGPGGELFF
-	TRBV3-1/TRBV3-2	TRBJ2-2	TRBD2	TGTGCCAGCAGCCAATTGGTAGCGGGGGGACCGAACACCGGGGAGCTGTTTTTT	CASSQLVAGGPNTGELFF
few	TRBV9	TRBJ2-2	TRBD2	TGTGCCAGCAGCCCCGGACTAGCGGGGGGACCTCGCGGCACCGGGGAGCTGTTTTTT	CASSPGLAGGPRGTGELFF
-	TRBV20-1	TRBJ2-5	-	TGCAGTGCTACTGAGGGACCCCTGCCTGGGGGCCAGTACTTC	CSATEGPLPGGQYF
-	TRBV12-3/TRBV12-4	TRBJ1-2	-	TGTGCCAGCAGTTTTGAGGGGACTGGGGGCTACACCTTC	CASSFEGTGGYTF
once	TRBV5-4	TRBJ2-2	TRBD2	TGTGCCAGCAGCTTGGTGGCGGGAGTTGCCGGGGAGCTGTTTTTT	CASSLVAGVAGELFF
-	TRBV30	TRBJ1-1	-	TGTGCCTGGATGGCGGCAGGGACCACTGAAGCTTTCTTT	CAWMAAGTTEAFF
once	TRBV5-1	TRBJ2-6	TRBD1	TGCGCCAGCAGCGGGCAGGGGGTGTCCGGGGCCAACGTCCTGACTTTC	CASSGQGVSGANVLTF
-	TRBV5-1	TRBJ2-5	-	TGCGCCAGCAGCTTGGGTGTCTACCGGCAAGAGACCCAGTACTTC	CASSLGVYRQETQYF
-	TRBV10-1	TRBJ2-5	TRBD1	TGCGCCAGCAGCCTCCCGGGACAGGGTCAAGAGACCCAGTACTTC	CASSLPGQGQETQYF
-	TRBV6-5	TRBJ2-2	-	TGTGCCAGCGATGGGGGGTGGGTTACCGGGGAGCTGTTTTTT	CASDGGWVTGELFF